Described below is a single TCR beta chain sequence and its context. Its recognized antigen is unknown. Per-base quality was not reported, and no clone a single base away is much larger than it. This sample was included in a study of radiation and T cells in renal cell carcinoma (dated by TCRdb to between 2020 and 2021). With regard to the full study: The samples were obtained from a clinical trial, where primary renal cell carcinomas were treated with 15 Gy stereotactic body radiation therapy and then removed by nephrectomy 4 weeks afterward. TCR beta sequencing covered some 55 samples in total, comprising approximately 26 tumors and approximately 27 peripheral blood samples. Across all 55 or so samples, several million unique CDR3 nucleotide sequences encoding some 3,000,000 unique CDR3 amino acid sequences were identified.

Overall study outcomes, separate from this receptor: Effects of radiation dose or scheduling on the TCR repertoire could not be addressed with the single-armed trial design. Because pretreatment tumor biopsies were not available, the study could not determine whether clonotypes were already present within the tumor at baseline. In blood, the top tumor clonotypes increased from baseline to 2 weeks after radiation and then shrank by 4 weeks, which suggests a temporary expansion of tumor-resident clones. Changes in the blood repertoire were not tracked past 4 weeks after treatment.

What the time point label conveys for this sample: baseline pretreatment blood. The sample's treatment or condition label, decoded: 15 Gy SBRT to primary tumor, nephrectomy 4 weeks later. Serial peripheral blood from radiation-treated patients was sampled at baseline, 2 weeks and 4 weeks after SBRT to track tumor-enriched clonotypes. All patients had renal cell carcinoma with clear cell pathology. Genomic DNA for TCR sequencing was prepared using the QIAamp DNA Blood Mini Kit (Qiagen). The analyses included just those samples that passed every quality control check. TCR beta libraries were generated from genomic DNA with the immunoSEQ kit, following the manufacturer's recommendations. To prepare the libraries, a first multiplex PCR with proprietary primers was run, followed by a second PCR that added unique barcodes, and a bead cleanup was done after each round. A kit-provided positive control reaction and a negative control reaction were included in every sample batch. The final libraries underwent checking on an Agilent 4200 TapeStation D1000 ScreenTape, volumetric pooling, and quantification by qPCR. An Illumina NextSeq500 fitted with a MidOutput 150-cycle cartridge performed the sequencing, running 156 Read1 cycles and 15 Index1 cycles with the kit's custom primers. The pooled library was loaded at roughly 0.93 pM, with a roughly 22% PhiX control spiked in. Per the authors' processing: The vendor-processed data were analyzed in R, and a clonotype was defined as all T cells that share the same CDR3 nucleotide sequence. In the clone abundance analyses, frequencies in each sample were normalized to that sample's 10,000 most abundant clones. Public T cell clones, which averaged fewer than five per sample, were removed prior to analysis. Tumor-enriched clonotypes and baseline blood-enriched clonotypes were defined as those with an abundance difference of at least 32-fold between compartments. A beta-binomial differential abundance model was applied to find clonotypes that expanded or contracted between blood time points. The Baroni-Urbani and Buser coefficient was used to measure tumor-blood repertoire similarity, and groups were compared with two-tailed Wilcoxon tests in R. Sourced from immuneACCESS, this table was stored by TCRdb with only in-frame sequences that have V and J called. A share of the clones is absent; for the studies checked, an unresolved V gene accounts for under half, and the remainder has no known explanation. Clone size and the V and J calls come from that table; the DNA yielded D and trimming. The sample table holds about 150,000 clones, of which roughly 90% were seen once. Over 3.5% of the sample is taken by the ten largest.

Clipping removes 4 bases from V and 0 bases from J, with 6 as the unmatched junction base count. Per the germline V gene, MNHEY is the CDR1 and SVGAGI is the CDR2. The CDR3, cysteine through phenylalanine, is 15 amino acids long. Left in the record is the CDR3 DNA by itself, 45 bases read in frame from the first base. The material was blood, obtained from a patient whose treatment included radiotherapy and nephrectomy. The sequence links TRBV6-5 to TRBJ2-7; 7 bases in between match TRBD2. This receptor was identified in a woman in her seventies with renal cell carcinoma. The CDR3 protein sequence reads: CASSSKAGSSYEQYF. The DNA reads TGTGCCAGCAGTTCAAAAGCGGGGAGCTCCTACGAGCAGTACTTC.